Listed below are T cell receptor beta chains from one sample, sequenced in a study of blood T cell repertoires in COVID-19. The repertoire was sequenced with immunoSEQ multiplex PCR; TCRdb's copy has only in-frame clones and lacks some. Of tens of thousands of clones listed, about 92% are singletons. The source material was peripheral blood. Source of these receptors: a man between 45 and 60 years old with active COVID-19. CDR3s include the opening cysteine and the closing phenylalanine or tryptophan. The order of the fields is CDR3 DNA, CDR3 protein, J gene, V gene, clone size, D gene. A D gene is named only where the DNA matches it firmly. Some rows have no size entry. The others give once, few or many, or a class for an expanded clone.

CDR3 DNA: TGCGCCAGCTCCGGGACAGACTATGGCTACACCTTC; CDR3 protein: CASSGTDYGYTF; J gene: TRBJ1-2; V gene: TRBV5-1; clone size: NA; D gene: TRBD1
CDR3 DNA: TGTGCCATCAGTGAAACAGCAACCGGGGAGCTGTTTTTT; CDR3 protein: CAISETATGELFF; J gene: TRBJ2-2; V gene: TRBV10-3; clone size: NA; D gene: NA
CDR3 DNA: TGCGCCAGCAGTGAGTCCTATGACAGGGATAGCACAGATACGCAGTATTTT; CDR3 protein: CASSESYDRDSTDTQYF; J gene: TRBJ2-3; V gene: TRBV10-1; clone size: NA; D gene: TRBD1
CDR3 DNA: TGCAGCGAATCTAGCGGGAGGGCAGGGGATACGCAGTATTTT; CDR3 protein: CSESSGRAGDTQYF; J gene: TRBJ2-3; V gene: TRBV29-1; clone size: NA; D gene: TRBD2
CDR3 DNA: TGCGCCAGCAGCTCCCGGGACAACCAAGAGACCCAGTACTTC; CDR3 protein: CASSSRDNQETQYF; J gene: TRBJ2-5; V gene: TRBV5-1; clone size: NA; D gene: NA
CDR3 DNA: TGTGCCAGCAGAAAACCCCGGTGGGACAGCCAGAATAGCAATCAGCCCCAGCATTTT; CDR3 protein: CASRKPRWDSQNSNQPQHF; J gene: TRBJ1-5; V gene: TRBV14; clone size: once; D gene: TRBD1
CDR3 DNA: TGTGCCAGCAGCTTAAACCGGCGACAGGGGAGCTACGAGCAGTACTTC; CDR3 protein: CASSLNRRQGSYEQYF; J gene: TRBJ2-7; V gene: TRBV7-8; clone size: few; D gene: TRBD1
CDR3 DNA: TGTGCCAGCAGCTTACTAGCGGGAGTAGGCCGGGAGACCCAGTACTTC; CDR3 protein: CASSLLAGVGRETQYF; J gene: TRBJ2-5; V gene: TRBV11-2; clone size: NA; D gene: TRBD2
CDR3 DNA: TGTGCCAGCAGTTGGGACACCTACGAGCAGTACTTC; CDR3 protein: CASSWDTYEQYF; J gene: TRBJ2-7; V gene: TRBV6-2/TRBV6-3; clone size: NA; D gene: NA
CDR3 DNA: TGCGCCAGCAGCTTGGATCCGCGGGGGGCTCACACCGGGGAGCTGTTTTTT; CDR3 protein: CASSLDPRGAHTGELFF; J gene: TRBJ2-2; V gene: TRBV5-1; clone size: NA; D gene: TRBD2
CDR3 DNA: TGTGCCAGCAGCGCATGGGACAGGGGGCCGAACACTGAAGCTTTCTTT; CDR3 protein: CASSAWDRGPNTEAFF; J gene: TRBJ1-1; V gene: TRBV7-9; clone size: NA; D gene: TRBD1
CDR3 DNA: TGTGCCAGCAGTCTCCGTTTGGCCAATCAGCCCCAGCATTTT; CDR3 protein: CASSLRLANQPQHF; J gene: TRBJ1-5; V gene: TRBV28; clone size: NA; D gene: NA
CDR3 DNA: TGTGCCACCAGTGATGGCGGGACAGATACGCAGTATTTT; CDR3 protein: CATSDGGTDTQYF; J gene: TRBJ2-3; V gene: TRBV24-1; clone size: NA; D gene: NA
CDR3 DNA: TGTGCCAGCGACTGGGTGAGCAGAGAAGATGTCATTCAGTACTTC; CDR3 protein: CASDWVSREDVIQYF; J gene: TRBJ2-4; V gene: TRBV7-6; clone size: NA; D gene: NA
CDR3 DNA: TGTGCCAGCAGCCAACAAGCGGGTGTACCCCTCGAGCAGTACTTC; CDR3 protein: CASSQQAGVPLEQYF; J gene: TRBJ2-7; V gene: TRBV4-2; clone size: NA; D gene: NA
CDR3 DNA: TGTGCCAGCAGCTTGTCACTGGGACAGGGTGTGGAGACCCAGTACTTC; CDR3 protein: CASSLSLGQGVETQYF; J gene: TRBJ2-5; V gene: TRBV5-4; clone size: NA; D gene: TRBD1